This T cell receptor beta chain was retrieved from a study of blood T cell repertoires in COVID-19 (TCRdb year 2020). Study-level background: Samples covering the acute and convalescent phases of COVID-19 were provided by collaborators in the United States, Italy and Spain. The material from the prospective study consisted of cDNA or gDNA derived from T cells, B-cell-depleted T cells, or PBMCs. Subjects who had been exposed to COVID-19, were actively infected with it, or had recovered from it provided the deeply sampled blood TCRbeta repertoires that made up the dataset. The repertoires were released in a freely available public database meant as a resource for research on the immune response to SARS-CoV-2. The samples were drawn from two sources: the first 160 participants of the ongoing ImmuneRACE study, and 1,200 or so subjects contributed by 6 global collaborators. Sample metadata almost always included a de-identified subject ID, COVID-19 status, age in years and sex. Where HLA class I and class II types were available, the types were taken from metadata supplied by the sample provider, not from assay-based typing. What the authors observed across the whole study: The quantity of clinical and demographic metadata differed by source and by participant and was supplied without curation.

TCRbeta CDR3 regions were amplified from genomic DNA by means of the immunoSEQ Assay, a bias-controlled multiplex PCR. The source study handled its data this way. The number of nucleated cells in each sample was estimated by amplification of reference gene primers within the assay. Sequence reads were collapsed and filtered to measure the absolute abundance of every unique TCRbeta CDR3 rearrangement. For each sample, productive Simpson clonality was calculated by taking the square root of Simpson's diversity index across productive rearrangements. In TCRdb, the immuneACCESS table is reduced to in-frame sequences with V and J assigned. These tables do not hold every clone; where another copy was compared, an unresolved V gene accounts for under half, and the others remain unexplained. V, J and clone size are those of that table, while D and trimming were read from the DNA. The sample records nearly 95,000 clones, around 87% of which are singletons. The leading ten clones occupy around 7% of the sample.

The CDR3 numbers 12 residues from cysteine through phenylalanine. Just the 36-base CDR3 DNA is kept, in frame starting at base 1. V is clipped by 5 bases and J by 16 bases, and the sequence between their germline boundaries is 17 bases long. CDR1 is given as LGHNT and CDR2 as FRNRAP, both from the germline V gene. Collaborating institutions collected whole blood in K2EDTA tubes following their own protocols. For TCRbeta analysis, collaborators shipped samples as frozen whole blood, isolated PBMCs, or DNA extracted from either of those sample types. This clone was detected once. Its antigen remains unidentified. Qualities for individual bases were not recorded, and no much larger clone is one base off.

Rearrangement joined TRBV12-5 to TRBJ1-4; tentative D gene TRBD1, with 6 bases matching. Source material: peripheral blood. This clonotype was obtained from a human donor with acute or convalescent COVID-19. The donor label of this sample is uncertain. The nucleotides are TGTGCTAGTGGTCCCGCGGGAGGACAGCCGTTTTTT. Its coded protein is CASGPAGGQPFF.